This TCR beta chain appears in the sequencing data of a study of cytomegalovirus exposure and HLA in healthy donors. A multiplex PCR was run with 60 Vbeta primers and 13 Jbeta primers. Assay used: immunoSEQ multiplex PCR; TCRdb lists only in-frame clones, some missing. Found here are around 130,000 clones, over 75% of them singletons; the top ten hold 1.5%. Study-level points and caveats: According to an earlier analysis, most TCR beta V segments yielded productive rearrangements about 90% or about 30% of the time.

J gave up 3 bases and V 6 bases, and 8 bases lay outside the gene matches. In germline, CDR1 is SQVTM, CDR2 ANQGSEA. CDR3 size: 13 residues. Notes on this clone: The antigen is not known.

The sequencing sample was made of PBMCs. The V gene is TRBV29-1, the J gene TRBJ2-7; 7 bases agree with TRBD1. This TCR was recovered from a woman aged 18-30 years in good health and CMV-seronegative. The CDR3 DNA reads TGCAGCGTCCGATGGACAGGTCGCTACGAGCAGTACTTC. Protein product: CSVRWTGRYEQYF.